Following are 14 T cell receptor beta chains from one sample sequenced in a study of cytomegalovirus exposure and HLA in healthy donors. Primers: 60 Vbeta forward and 13 Jbeta reverse. The protocol was immunoSEQ multiplex PCR, while the TCRdb copy is restricted to in-frame clones and leaves out a portion. The table lists about 140,000 clones, 75% of them singletons. The material sequenced was PBMCs. The source is a man aged 35-49 years in good health and CMV-seronegative.

The gene calls are TRBV4-1 and TRBJ2-1; 14 nucleotides agree with TRBD2. After removal of 1 base from V and 8 bases from J, the junction contained 7 bases not matched to a gene. CDR1 MGHRA and CDR2 YSYEKL come from the germline V gene. The CDR3 runs to 17 residues. Written as DNA, the CDR3 is TGCGCCAGCAGCCAAGTTGGAGGACTAGCGGGGGGAGATGAGCAGTTCTTC. The encoded protein is CASSQVGGLAGGDEQFF.

This clone was detected only a few times. This chain uses TRBV7-9 with TRBJ2-2; 7 nucleotides line up with TRBD1. The CDR3 sequence is 14 residues long. Germline assignment: CDR1 SEHNR and CDR2 FQNEAQ (reference sequence). V was clipped by 10 bases and J by 6 bases; unmatched bases: 11. CDR3 in DNA: TGTGCCACCCTCAATGACAGGGTTTCCGGGGAGCTGTTTTTT. It translates to CATLNDRVSGELFF. Based on the CDR3 plus reference TRBV7-9 and TRBJ2-2, the full variable domain is DTGVSQNPRHKITKRGQNVTFRCDPISEHNRLYWYRQTLGQGPEFLTYFQNEAQLEKSRLLSDRFSAERPKGSFSTLEIQRTEQGDSAMYLCATLNDRVSGELFFGEGSRLTVL.

The chain uses TRBV5-1 and TRBJ1-2, with 11 bases lining up with TRBD1. The CDR3 covers 15 residues. Germline CDR1 reads SGHRS; CDR2 reads YFSETQ. The V gene end was trimmed by 3 bases and the J gene end by 4 bases; junction bases not matched to a gene: 5. This chain's CDR3 is CASSSGTGGGYGYTF. DNA for the CDR3: TGCGCCAGCAGCTCCGGGACAGGGGGGGGCTATGGCTACACCTTC.

The chain recombines TRBV6-1 with TRBJ2-1; D possibly corresponds to TRBD1 (5 bases). This CDR3 is 13 amino acids long. Trimming removed 3 bases from V and 5 bases from J, with 8 bases in between. Per germline, CDR1 MNHNS and CDR2 SASEGT. The CDR3 loop reads CASSETQDNEQFF. DNA for the CDR3: TGTGCCAGCAGTGAGACACAGGACAATGAGCAGTTCTTC.

This clone has a handful of counts. The chain joins TRBV5-1 to TRBJ1-1; D is unresolved. V was shortened by 1 base and J by 0 bases, with 10 bases between the two germline ends. The CDR3 extends over 15 amino acids. Germline V gene data show CDR1 as SGHRS and CDR2 as YFSETQ. Here the CDR3 DNA reads TGCGCCAGCAGCTTGTTCCGCGAAGTGAACACTGAAGCTTTCTTT. This encodes CASSLFREVNTEAFF.

The chain uses TRBV7-8 and TRBJ2-1, with 9 bases fitting TRBD2. The CDR3 contains 14 residues. The germline V gene has CDR1 SGHVS and CDR2 FQNEAQ. V shed 3 bases and J 9 bases; nucleotides not matched to a gene: 6. DNA of the CDR3: TGTGCCAGCAGCTTTGCGGGGGGGCCGATTGAGCAGTTCTTC. Residues: CASSFAGGPIEQFF.

This clone has a handful of counts. This chain connects TRBV6-5 to TRBJ1-2, with 7 bases aligning to TRBD1. The germline V gene encodes CDR1 MNHEY and CDR2 SVGAGI. After removal of 4 bases from V and 5 bases from J, the junction contained 7 bases not matched to a gene. The CDR3 has 14 amino acids. The CDR3 spells CASSSAGTDYGYTF. Here the CDR3 DNA reads TGTGCCAGCAGTTCGGCCGGGACAGATTATGGCTACACCTTC.

The J gene is TRBJ2-3, the V gene TRBV5-1; 9 bases map to TRBD2. The length of the CDR3 is 15 residues. Trimming removed 3 bases from V and 5 bases from J; junction bases left unmatched: 7. The germline V gene has CDR1 SGHRS and CDR2 YFSETQ. The CDR3 is CASSSPGLAGDTQYF. For the CDR3, the DNA is TGCGCCAGCAGCTCCCCGGGACTAGCCGGAGATACGCAGTATTTT.

The chain carries TRBV5-4 and TRBJ1-1; 9 nucleotides align to TRBD1. Looked up from germline, CDR1 is SGHNT and CDR2 is YYREEE (reference sequence). There are 16 residues in the CDR3. V trimming: 2 bases; J trimming: 5 bases; junction bases outside the gene matches: 10. CDR3 nucleotide sequence: TGTGCCAGCAGCTTACCCGGGACAGGGAGGGGGACTGAAGCTTTCTTT. It translates to CASSLPGTGRGTEAFF. The variable domain in full, with the rest retrieved from reference TRBV5-4 and TRBJ1-1, is ETGVTQSPTHLIKTRGQQVTLRCSSQSGHNTVSWYQQALGQGPQFIFQYYREEENGRGNFPPRFSGLQFPNYSSELNVNALELDDSALYLCASSLPGTGRGTEAFFGQGTRLTVV.

V usage is TRBV27 and J usage is TRBJ1-5, with D tentatively TRBD1 (6 bases). V shed 6 bases and J shed 3 bases, with 18 bases lying between them. This CDR3 spans 16 amino acids. The germline gives CDR1 MNHEY, CDR2 SMNVEV (reference sequence). CDR3 bases: TGTGCCAGCAGCCCATACAGGGAACTCTTCAATCAGCCCCAGCATTTT. It codes for CASSPYRELFNQPQHF.

The CDR3 region is CASSLKGQLSYEQYF. The CDR3 nucleotides read TGTGCCAGCAGCTTAAAGGGACAGTTGTCTTACGAGCAGTACTTC. The chain has TRBV11-1 and TRBJ2-7, with 7 bases that match TRBD1. CDR3 length: 15 amino acids. Trimming at V came to 2 bases and at J to 4 bases, leaving 8 bases not matched to a gene. Germline CDR1 reads SGHAT; CDR2 reads FQDESV (reference sequence).

CDR3 amino acids: CASSLSGVRGNQPQHF. CDR3 nucleotides: TGTGCCAGCAGTTTATCAGGGGTCCGAGGCAATCAGCCCCAGCATTTT. This chain uses TRBV28 with TRBJ1-5; a weak D match, TRBD1 (6 bases). The germline V gene has CDR1 MDHEN and CDR2 SYDVKM. The CDR3 extends over 16 amino acids. Trimming shortened V by 1 base and J by 2 bases, and 12 bases separated the two germline ends.

V gene TRBV5-4 combines with J gene TRBJ1-1; 7 nucleotides match TRBD1. V gave up 2 bases and J gave up 3 bases; unmatched junction bases: 16. Germline assignment: CDR1 SGHNT and CDR2 YYREEE (reference sequence). This CDR3 comprises 18 residues. CDR3 region: CASSLIAGGLLGHTEAFF. In DNA form, the CDR3 reads TGTGCCAGCAGCTTAATTGCAGGGGGATTGTTGGGCCACACTGAAGCTTTCTTT.

The V and J genes are TRBV19 and TRBJ1-5, with D tentatively TRBD1 (5 bases). The CDR3 is 15 residues long. V was trimmed by 8 bases and J by 0 bases, leaving 14 bases between them. The V gene's germline CDR1 is LNHDA and CDR2 SQIVND (reference sequence). CDR3 sequence reads: CASQTQGYSNQPQHF. Written as DNA, the CDR3 is TGTGCCAGTCAAACCCAGGGCTATAGCAATCAGCCCCAGCATTTT.